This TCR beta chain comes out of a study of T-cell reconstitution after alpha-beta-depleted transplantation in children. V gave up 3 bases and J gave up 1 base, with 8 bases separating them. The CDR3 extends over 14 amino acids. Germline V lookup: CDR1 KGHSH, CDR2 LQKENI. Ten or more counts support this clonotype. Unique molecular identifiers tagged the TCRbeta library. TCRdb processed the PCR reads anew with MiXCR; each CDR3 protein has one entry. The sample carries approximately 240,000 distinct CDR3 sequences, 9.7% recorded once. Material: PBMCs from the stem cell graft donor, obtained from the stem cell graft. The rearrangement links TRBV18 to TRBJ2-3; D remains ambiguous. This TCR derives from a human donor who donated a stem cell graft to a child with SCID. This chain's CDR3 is CASSPGYGTDTQYF. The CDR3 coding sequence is TGTGCCAGCTCACCTGGGTACGGCACAGATACGCAGTATTTT.